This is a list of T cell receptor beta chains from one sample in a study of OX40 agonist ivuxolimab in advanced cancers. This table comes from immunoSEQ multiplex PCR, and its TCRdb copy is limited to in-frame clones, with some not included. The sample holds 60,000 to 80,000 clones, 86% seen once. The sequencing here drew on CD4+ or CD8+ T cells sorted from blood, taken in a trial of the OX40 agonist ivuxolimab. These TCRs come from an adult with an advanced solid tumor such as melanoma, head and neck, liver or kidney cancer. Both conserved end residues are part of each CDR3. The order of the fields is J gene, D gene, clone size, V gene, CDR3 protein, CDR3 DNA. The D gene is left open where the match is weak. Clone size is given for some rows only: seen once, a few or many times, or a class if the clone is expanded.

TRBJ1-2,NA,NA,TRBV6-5,CASSQSVRTSGYTF,TGTGCCAGCAGCCAATCGGTGAGGACTTCTGGCTACACCTTC
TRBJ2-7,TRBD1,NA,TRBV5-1,CASSPGGTGGAEQYF,TGCGCCAGCAGCCCCGGAGGTACAGGGGGCGCCGAGCAGTACTTC
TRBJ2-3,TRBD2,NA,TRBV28,CASSSHGGSGGTQYF,TGTGCCAGCAGTTCCCACGGGGGTTCGGGGGGTACGCAGTATTTT
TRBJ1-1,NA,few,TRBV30,CAWSVITWNTEAFF,TGTGCCTGGAGTGTAATTACATGGAACACTGAAGCTTTCTTT
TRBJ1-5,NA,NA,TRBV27,CASTPQGSNQPQHF,TGTGCCAGCACCCCTCAAGGATCCAATCAGCCCCAGCATTTT
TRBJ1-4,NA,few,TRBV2,CASSESGRDGEKLFF,TGTGCCAGCAGTGAATCCGGCCGGGACGGTGAAAAACTGTTTTTT
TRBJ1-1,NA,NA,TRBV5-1,CASSYYTGATSPEAFF,TGCGCCAGCAGCTATTACACCGGGGCCACGAGCCCTGAAGCTTTCTTT
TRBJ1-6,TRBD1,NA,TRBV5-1,CASSLAPSGTGNAPLHF,TGCGCCAGCAGCTTGGCTCCTTCCGGGACAGGGAATGCGCCCCTCCACTTT
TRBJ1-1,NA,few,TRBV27,CASSLLSGTEAFF,TGTGCCAGCAGTCTCCTGAGCGGGACTGAAGCTTTCTTT
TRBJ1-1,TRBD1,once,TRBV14,CASSQRTGGLGRTEAFF,TGTGCCAGCAGCCAAAGGACAGGGGGTTTAGGTCGGACTGAAGCTTTCTTT
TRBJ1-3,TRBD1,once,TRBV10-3,CAIQTGLGGNTIYF,TGTGCCATTCAGACAGGGTTAGGTGGAAACACCATATATTTT
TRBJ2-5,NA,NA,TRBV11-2,CASSLDPRGQETQYF,TGTGCCAGCAGCTTAGACCCCAGGGGTCAAGAGACCCAGTACTTC
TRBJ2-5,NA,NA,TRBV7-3,CASSISASAGETQYF,TGTGCCAGCAGCATAAGCGCCAGTGCGGGAGAGACCCAGTACTTC
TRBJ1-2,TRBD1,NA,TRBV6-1,CASSEGGTAYGYTF,TGTGCCAGCAGTGAAGGGGGGACAGCTTATGGCTACACCTTC
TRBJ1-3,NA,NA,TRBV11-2,CASSSPLGGNTIYF,TGTGCCAGCAGCTCCCCCTTGGGGGGAAACACCATATATTTT
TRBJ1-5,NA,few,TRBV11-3,CASSLVCRQPDSNQPQHF,TGTGCCAGCAGCTTAGTGTGTCGGCAGCCCGATAGCAATCAGCCCCAGCATTTT
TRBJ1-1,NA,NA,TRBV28,CAATPPGEGGLIMNTEAFF,TGTGCCGCTACTCCCCCCGGGGAAGGGGGGTTAATAATGAACACTGAAGCTTTCTTT
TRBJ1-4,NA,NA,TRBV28,CASSYLGAGEKLFF,TGTGCCAGCAGTTACCTAGGGGCTGGGGAAAAACTGTTTTTT
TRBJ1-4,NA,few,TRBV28,CASSVQGYNEKLFF,TGTGCCAGCAGTGTACAGGGTTATAATGAAAAACTGTTTTTT
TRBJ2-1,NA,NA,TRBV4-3,CASSPGPRSNEQFF,TGCGCCAGCAGCCCAGGACCTAGGTCCAATGAGCAGTTCTTC
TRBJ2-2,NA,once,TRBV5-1,CASSLGRNGELFF,TGCGCCAGCAGCTTGGGCAGAAACGGGGAGCTGTTTTTT
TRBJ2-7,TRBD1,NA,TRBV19,CASRRQGPGYEQYF,TGTGCCAGTAGGAGACAGGGGCCTGGCTACGAGCAGTACTTC
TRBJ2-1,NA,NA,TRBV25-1,CASSDGTYNEQFF,TGTGCCAGCAGTGATGGGACTTACAATGAGCAGTTCTTC
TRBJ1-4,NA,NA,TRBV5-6,CASSLGKGHNEKLFF,TGTGCCAGCAGCTTGGGGAAAGGGCATAATGAAAAACTGTTTTTT
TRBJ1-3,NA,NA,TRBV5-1,CASSLGEYGNTIYF,TGCGCCAGCAGCTTGGGTGAATACGGAAACACCATATATTTT
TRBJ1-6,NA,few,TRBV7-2,CASSPQNSPLHF,TGTGCCAGCAGCCCACAGAATTCACCCCTCCACTTT
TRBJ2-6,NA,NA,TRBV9,CASSVRGGLSGANVLTF,TGTGCCAGCAGCGTAAGAGGGGGGCTGTCTGGGGCCAACGTCCTGACTTTC
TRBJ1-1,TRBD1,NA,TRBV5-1,CASTPAGQTGTEAFF,TGCGCCAGCACCCCGGCGGGACAGACGGGCACTGAAGCTTTCTTT
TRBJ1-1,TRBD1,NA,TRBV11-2,CASSHPTNRGLRGTEAFF,TGTGCCAGCAGCCACCCGACGAACAGGGGGCTGAGGGGCACTGAAGCTTTCTTT
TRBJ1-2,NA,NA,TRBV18,CASSPPNSITNNYGYTF,TGTGCCAGCTCACCACCGAATTCGATCACGAATAACTATGGCTACACCTTC
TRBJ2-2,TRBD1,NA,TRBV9,CASSQGQGRATGELFF,TGTGCCAGCAGCCAGGGACAGGGGCGGGCCACCGGGGAGCTGTTTTTT
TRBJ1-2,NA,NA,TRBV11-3,CASSPGTDYGYTF,TGTGCCAGCAGCCCCGGGACTGACTATGGCTACACCTTC
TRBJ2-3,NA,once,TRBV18,CATSSLADTQYF,TGTGCCACAAGCTCACTGGCGGATACGCAGTATTTT
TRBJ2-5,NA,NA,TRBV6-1,CASKYEQAGTQYF,TGTGCCAGCAAGTATGAGCAGGCGGGGACCCAGTACTTC
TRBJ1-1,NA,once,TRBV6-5,CASLQEANTEAFF,TGTGCCAGTTTGCAGGAGGCGAACACTGAAGCTTTCTTT
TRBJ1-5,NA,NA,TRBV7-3,CASSPGGGQPQHF,TGTGCCAGCAGCCCGGGCGGGGGTCAGCCCCAGCATTTT
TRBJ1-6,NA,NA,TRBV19,CASSMSWGMNSPLHF,TGTGCCAGTAGTATGTCCTGGGGTATGAATTCACCCCTCCACTTT
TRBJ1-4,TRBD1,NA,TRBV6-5,CASSYLRQGAEKLFF,TGTGCCAGCAGTTACCTACGACAGGGAGCTGAAAAACTGTTTTTT
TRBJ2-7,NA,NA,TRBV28,CASEGGASRYEQYF,TGTGCCAGCGAGGGCGGGGCCTCGCGGTACGAGCAGTACTTC
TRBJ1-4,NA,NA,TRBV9,CASSVAPLNEKLFF,TGTGCCAGCAGCGTAGCGCCCCTTAATGAAAAACTGTTTTTT
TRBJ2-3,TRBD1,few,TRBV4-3,CASSQGTGTPTDTQYF,TGCGCCAGCAGCCAGGGGACAGGGACACCCACAGATACGCAGTATTTT